Below, 26 T cell receptor beta chains from the same sample are listed, as sequenced in a study of long-term antiretroviral therapy in people with HIV. This was the immunoSEQ v3.0 assay at survey level. Measured with immunoSEQ multiplex PCR; TCRdb has only the in-frame clones, and not every one. The sample includes around 22,000 clones, over 70% seen only once; the top ten take around 16%. The material was unsorted PBMCs, obtained about 4.3 years after starting antiretroviral therapy. These receptors originate from a man aged 25-45 years with HIV.

The chain joins TRBV19 to TRBJ2-2; D uncertain. Germline V CDR1 and CDR2: LNHDA, SQIVND (reference sequence). CDR3 length equals 12 residues. V was pared by 6 bases and J by 3 bases, with 5 bases between. The CDR3 coding sequence is TGTGCCAGTAGGGGTGACACCGGGGAGCTGTTTTTT. This sequence encodes CASRGDTGELFF.

There are a few counts of this clone. The chain joins TRBV2 to TRBJ2-7; D is unresolved. Germline V CDR1 and CDR2: SNHLY, FYNNEI. This CDR3 contains 14 residues. The germline V and J ends were trimmed by 7 bases and 3 bases, with 16 bases remaining between them. This CDR3 is CASTVTLPHYEQYF. CDR3 coding DNA: TGTGCCAGCACGGTGACCCTGCCCCACTACGAGCAGTACTTC.

The CDR3 protein is CASSSGQGGEQYF. For the CDR3, the DNA is TGTGCCAGCTCATCCGGACAGGGGGGCGAGCAGTACTTC. This sequence joins TRBV18 and TRBJ2-7; 10 positions agree with TRBD1. Germline V gene data show CDR1 as KGHSH and CDR2 as LQKENI. The CDR3 totals 13 residues. With 5 bases clipped from V and 6 bases from J, the junction kept 4 bases outside the gene matches.

The gene calls are TRBV4-1 and TRBJ2-7, with D uncertain. Trimming stripped 4 bases from V and 3 bases from J, with 10 bases between. Germline CDR1 MGHRA, CDR2 YSYEKL. The CDR3 is 13 amino acids. CDR3 sequence: CASSRGVNYEQYF. For the CDR3, the DNA is TGCGCCAGCAGCCGTGGGGTAAACTACGAGCAGTACTTC.

The rearrangement joins TRBV7-9 to TRBJ2-3; D remains ambiguous. The V gene's germline CDR1 is SEHNR and CDR2 FQNEAQ (reference sequence). This CDR3 is built from 12 residues. Trimming shortened V by 1 base and J by 14 bases, and 13 bases separated the two germline ends. The CDR3 DNA reads as TGTGCCAGCAGCTTAGGTTCACCTCGAGTGTATTTT. The encoded protein is CASSLGSPRVYF.

The chain recombines TRBV6-5 with TRBJ1-5; D uncertain. Germline loops: CDR1 MNHEY, CDR2 SVGAGI. The CDR3 spans 15 residues. With 4 bases removed from V and 4 bases from J, the gap between germline ends came to 14 bases. Here the CDR3 reads CASSSRRIANQPQHF. The CDR3 DNA is TGTGCCAGCAGTTCTCGACGGATCGCTAATCAGCCCCAGCATTTT.

This clone was seen once. The rearrangement links TRBV10-2 to TRBJ1-2; 7 bases agree with TRBD1. CDR1 and CDR2 (germline): WSHSY, SAAADI. The CDR3 has 17 amino acids. The trim removed 2 bases at V and 3 bases at J, leaving 12 bases unmatched. CDR3 sequence: CASSEAQGPLSDYGYTF. The CDR3 DNA follows: TGCGCCAGCAGTGAGGCACAGGGGCCGCTAAGCGACTATGGCTACACCTTC.

V is TRBV18 and J is TRBJ2-5; maybe TRBD2 (5 bases). CDR1 and CDR2 from the germline V gene are KGHSH and LQKENI. V gave up 1 base and J gave up 2 bases, with 11 bases separating them. The CDR3 consists of 15 residues. The chain's CDR3 is CASSPRGSHQETQYF. Here the CDR3 DNA reads TGTGCCAGCTCACCACGTGGGAGCCATCAAGAGACCCAGTACTTC.

The chain uses TRBV2 and TRBJ1-2; D is possibly TRBD1 (6 bases). Germline CDR1 is SNHLY and CDR2 is FYNNEI. The CDR3 is 17 amino acids. The ends were cut back, 10 bases at V and 0 bases at J, with 24 bases in the middle. CDR3 amino acids: CATNGKGGGRANYGYTF. The CDR3, as DNA: TGTGCCACGAACGGAAAGGGAGGGGGGAGAGCTAACTATGGCTACACCTTC.

The chain recombines TRBV2 with TRBJ2-1; 8 bases map to TRBD2. Losses at the gene ends were 6 bases for V and 8 bases for J; bases not matched to a gene: 9. This CDR3 contains 14 residues. Germline V gene sequence: CDR1 SNHLY, CDR2 FYNNEI. The CDR3 is CASSGLAPLDEQFF. DNA of the CDR3: TGTGCCAGCAGCGGACTAGCACCTTTGGATGAGCAGTTCTTC. Combining the CDR3 with reference TRBV2 and TRBJ2-1 gives the whole variable domain EPEVTQTPSHQVTQMGQEVILRCVPISNHLYFYWYRQILGQKVEFLVSFYNNEISEKSEIFDDQFSVERPDGSNFTLKIRSTKLEDSAMYFCASSGLAPLDEQFFGPGTRLTVL.

CDR3 amino acids: CASSLTASTDTQYF. CDR3 nucleotide sequence: TGTGCCAGCAGTTTAACGGCAAGCACAGATACGCAGTATTTT. This chain uses TRBV28 with TRBJ2-3; no definite D call. From germline, CDR1 is MDHEN and CDR2 SYDVKM. V gave up 2 bases and J gave up 0 bases, with 6 bases separating them. This CDR3 has 14 residues.

This clone was detected once. This chain joins TRBV4-2 and TRBJ1-6; D is unresolved. This CDR3 has 16 residues. CDR1 is LGHNA, CDR2 YNFKEQ, per germline. Trimming removed 0 bases from V and 7 bases from J, with 13 bases in between. The DNA of the CDR3 is TGTGCCAGCAGCCAAGAATCCGTCCAGGAGAATTCACCCCTCCACTTT. Its translation is CASSQESVQENSPLHF.

DNA of the CDR3: TGTGCCAGCAGTTACGCAGTAAATAGCAATCAGCCCCAGCATTTT. Translation: CASSYAVNSNQPQHF. The chain couples TRBV6-5 to TRBJ1-5; no firm D call. This CDR3 is built from 15 residues. CDR1 MNHEY and CDR2 SVGAGI come from the germline V gene. Between the trimmed V and J ends, which lost 2 bases and 0 bases, there was a span of 8 bases.

The chain recombines TRBV30 with TRBJ2-1; D unresolved. Germline-derived CDR1 and CDR2 are GTSNPN and SVGIG (reference sequence). V was shortened by 0 bases and J by 10 bases, with 10 bases between the two germline ends. There are 12 residues in the CDR3. The CDR3 loop reads CAWSVRDPEQFF. The CDR3 bases are TGTGCCTGGAGTGTACGAGACCCCGAGCAGTTCTTC.

This clone showed up just once. The chain is built from TRBV28 and TRBJ1-3; weak D call: TRBD1 (5 bases). Germline V gives CDR1 MDHEN, CDR2 SYDVKM. Trimming shortened V by 4 bases and J by 0 bases, and 16 bases separated the two germline ends. The CDR3 length is 17 residues. The CDR3 sequence: CASSSLGQPVSGNTIYF. Here the CDR3 DNA reads TGTGCCAGCAGTTCCCTGGGGCAGCCCGTCTCTGGAAACACCATATATTTT.

In DNA, the CDR3 is TGTGCCAGCAGCTTAACTAGCGGGGACAACACCGGGGAGCTGTTTTTT. Translation: CASSLTSGDNTGELFF. The chain recombines TRBV7-9 with TRBJ2-2; 10 bases match TRBD2. CDR1 is SEHNR and CDR2 is FQNEAQ in the germline V gene (reference sequence). The trim removed 2 bases at V and 2 bases at J, leaving 2 bases unmatched. CDR3 length: 16 residues. Combining the CDR3 with reference TRBV7-9 and TRBJ2-2 gives the whole variable domain DTGVSQNPRHKITKRGQNVTFRCDPISEHNRLYWYRQTLGQGPEFLTYFQNEAQLEKSRLLSDRFSAERPKGSFSTLEIQRTEQGDSAMYLCASSLTSGDNTGELFFGEGSRLTVL.

J is TRBJ1-1 and V is TRBV27; tentatively, D is TRBD1 (5 bases). The germline V and J ends were trimmed by 7 bases and 6 bases, with 15 bases remaining between them. The CDR3 has 13 amino acids. Germline assignment: CDR1 MNHEY and CDR2 SMNVEV (reference sequence). The CDR3 DNA sequence: TGTGCCAGCACTCCCCGGGGAGGGGCTGAAGCTTTCTTT. Encoded protein: CASTPRGGAEAFF.

The V and J genes are TRBV14 and TRBJ1-1, with D hard to call. Germline V gene lookup returns CDR1 SGHDN and CDR2 FVKESK. The CDR3 runs to 15 residues. V lost 1 base and J lost 5, with 14 bases in between. CDR3 sequence reads: CASSQARRSGTEAFF. The DNA of the CDR3 is TGTGCCAGCAGCCAAGCCAGACGGTCTGGGACTGAAGCTTTCTTT.

This chain uses TRBV30 with TRBJ2-1; the match to TRBD2 covers 7 bases. This CDR3 contains 16 residues. V was clipped by 2 bases and J by 0 bases; unmatched bases: 7. Germline-derived CDR1 and CDR2 are GTSNPN and SVGIG (reference sequence). This CDR3 is CAWSSPGGSSYNEQFF. The CDR3 region has the DNA TGTGCCTGGAGTTCCCCGGGCGGGAGCTCCTACAATGAGCAGTTCTTC. The full variable domain, rest sourced from reference TRBV30 and TRBJ2-1, is SQTIHQWPATLVQPVGSPLSLECTVEGTSNPNLYWYRQAAGRGLQLLFYSVGIGQISSEVPQNLSASRPQDRQFILSSKKLLLSDSGFYLCAWSSPGGSSYNEQFFGPGTRLTVL.

The chain employs TRBV30 and TRBJ1-4; D is perhaps TRBD1 (5 bases). Trimming removed 3 bases at V and 3 bases at J, with 17 bases between. Germline assignment: CDR1 GTSNPN and CDR2 SVGIG (reference sequence). The CDR3 totals 16 residues. CDR3 loop: CAWRADPVGANEKLFF. DNA of the CDR3: TGTGCCTGGAGGGCTGACCCGGTAGGGGCTAATGAAAAACTGTTTTTT.

This chain joins TRBV11-1 and TRBJ2-1; D remains unclear. Germline-derived CDR1 and CDR2 are SGHAT and FQDESV (reference sequence). The CDR3 sequence is 13 residues long. Trimming took 2 bases from V and 3 from J, leaving 5 bases between them. CDR3 bases: TGTGCCAGCAGCTTAAACGGCTACAATGAGCAGTTCTTC. As protein: CASSLNGYNEQFF.

The chain couples TRBV5-1 to TRBJ2-5; 7 nucleotides align to TRBD1. V was pared by 0 bases and J by 5 bases, with 4 bases of the junction left unmatched. Germline CDR1 and CDR2: SGHRS and YFSETQ. The CDR3 covers 14 residues. In nucleotides, the CDR3 is TGCGCCAGCAGCTTGGGAGGGGGCTGGGAGACCCAGTACTTC. Translation: CASSLGGGWETQYF.

The chain uses TRBV9 and TRBJ2-7; TRBD2 matches at 9 bases. V shed 0 bases, J shed 3 bases, and the junction held 7 bases outside the gene matches. Germline CDR1 SGDLS, CDR2 YYNGEE. The CDR3 consists of 16 residues. This chain's CDR3 is CASSVDGSGRFYEQYF. The CDR3 DNA is TGTGCCAGCAGCGTAGATGGTAGCGGGAGATTCTACGAGCAGTACTTC.

The V call is TRBV15, the J call TRBJ2-3; D is possibly TRBD1 (5 bases). The CDR3 spans 15 residues. V lost 0 bases to trimming and J lost 4 bases, with 11 bases between them. Looked up from germline, CDR1 is LNHNV and CDR2 is YYDKDF (reference sequence). CDR3 loop: CATSRDLQVADTQYF. Written as DNA, the CDR3 is TGTGCCACCAGCAGAGATTTACAGGTGGCAGATACGCAGTATTTT.

J is TRBJ1-1 and V is TRBV27; D is possibly TRBD1 (5 bases). The CDR3 loop spans 13 amino acids. V shed 4 bases and J shed 5 bases, with 11 bases lying between them. From germline, CDR1 is MNHEY and CDR2 SMNVEV (reference sequence). CDR3 residues: CASSYGGGTEAFF. The DNA of the CDR3 is TGTGCCAGCAGTTATGGTGGGGGAACTGAAGCTTTCTTT.

The CDR3 DNA reads TGTGCCAGCAGCTCCCACAGGACGGCCTTCTTGGGAAACACCATATATTTT. This translates into CASSSHRTAFLGNTIYF. The chain uses TRBV7-9 and TRBJ1-3, with TRBD1 as a possible D gene (5 bases). The CDR3 sequence is 17 residues long. Between the trimmed V and J ends, which lost 4 bases and 4 bases, there was a span of 20 bases. Germline assignment: CDR1 SEHNR and CDR2 FQNEAQ (reference sequence).